This is a list of T cell receptor beta chains from one sample in a study of blood T cells in healthy people across ages. In TCRdb, the 5' RACE reads were re-called with MiXCR into one record per CDR3 protein. Among about 1.6 million distinct CDR3 sequences listed, 30% to 40% were seen once. The sequencing input was blood. Every receptor here comes from a woman in her 30s in good health. Each CDR3 is given with its conserved first and last residue. Each record gives: V gene, J gene, CDR3 protein.

>TRBV28|TRBJ2-6
CASSPTSAGANVPTF
>TRBV2|TRBJ1-4
CASSDTPGAGVSNEKLFF
>TRBV9|TRBJ2-5
CASSAPSGEETQYF
>TRBV29-1|TRBJ1-1
CSAGQVTNTEAFF
>TRBV4-2|TRBJ2-7
CASSIPGPSYEQYF
>TRBV7-3|TRBJ1-5
CASTRSRQPTSNQLQHF
>TRBV28|TRBJ2-1
CASSYEPGTDGEQFF
>TRBV10-2|TRBJ2-7
CASKHRAGFGNEQYF
>TRBV5-6|TRBJ1-2
CASSHLNSISYSGYTF
>TRBV28|TRBJ2-5
CASSTSLLAVAQETQYF
>TRBV7-8|TRBJ1-5
CASSIGTFNQPQHF
>TRBV2|TRBJ1-6
CTSSVQGGSNSPLHF
>TRBV2|TRBJ2-6
CASRGGESGANVLTF
>TRBV20-1|TRBJ1-5
CSAEDGTKGQPQHF
>TRBV5-1|TRBJ2-5
CASSLSARHQETQYF
>TRBV6-2/TRBV6-3|TRBJ2-4
CASSGPDRLAKNIQYF
>TRBV5-5|TRBJ1-2
CASSLDRGMANYGYTF
>TRBV7-9|TRBJ2-7
CASSDYRGLDEQYF
>TRBV12-3/TRBV12-4|TRBJ1-4
CASSFREGRLNEKLFF
>TRBV12-3/TRBV12-4|TRBJ2-3
CASSGTGPWSTDTQYF
>TRBV5-1|TRBJ2-3
CASSLDPGQGTDTQYF
>TRBV11-2|TRBJ2-7
CASSWGPPRDRGLAGVPYEQYF
>TRBV5-1|TRBJ2-3
CASSLLWEAQPDTQYF
>TRBV4-1|TRBJ2-7
CASSRLLLGRNEQYF
>TRBV7-2|TRBJ1-2
CASSLKGSGRDYGYTF
>TRBV29-1|TRBJ2-3
CSVEDPHTDTQYF
>TRBV5-1|TRBJ2-1
CASSPLPGNEQFF
>TRBV6-1|TRBJ1-5
CASRNSMNQPQHF
>TRBV28|TRBJ1-3
CASSLSAGAGNTIYF
>TRBV5-1|TRBJ1-4
CASSQVGLQGEKLFF
>TRBV18|TRBJ1-1
CASSPSVQGSTEAFF
>TRBV7-3|TRBJ2-1
CASSPQTSASYNEQFF
>TRBV2|TRBJ2-7
CASRLASYEQYF
>TRBV2|TRBJ2-1
CASKVRLYNEQFF
>TRBV6-1|TRBJ1-1
CASRTKQGMTEAFF
>TRBV27|TRBJ2-7
CASTTGTHEQYF
>TRBV20-1|TRBJ2-1
CSASKLQGDNEQFF
>TRBV4-1|NA
CVSSQDLWAGGLGEQYF
>TRBV3-1|TRBJ2-5
CASRREETQYF
>TRBV12-3/TRBV12-4|TRBJ1-2
CASISPGQGIFGYTF
>TRBV14|TRBJ2-7
CASSFGAGTSYEQYF
>TRBV10-1|TRBJ2-5
CASSDSGGQETQYF
>TRBV4-1|TRBJ1-2
CASSLYREQYYGYTF
>TRBV3-1|TRBJ1-1
CASSQDPREAFF
>TRBV11-2|TRBJ2-3
CASSSSDRRTDTQYF
>TRBV15|NA
CATSRERGRRYEQYF
>TRBV15|TRBJ2-5
CATSRVIQTRSETQYF
>TRBV30|TRBJ1-1
CAWSVSGSTEAFF
>TRBV28|TRBJ2-5
CASSLPHQLETQYF
>TRBV7-2|TRBJ2-1
CASSGDRGPGQFF
>TRBV12-3/TRBV12-4|TRBJ1-5
CASSWSREANQPQHF
>TRBV7-9|TRBJ1-5
CASSIGTGVYQPQHF
>TRBV5-1|TRBJ2-1
CASRASSNEQFF
>TRBV9|TRBJ2-1
CASSSSGTYNEQFF
>TRBV18|TRBJ2-7
CASSPDEYEQYF
>TRBV11-2|TRBJ2-5
CASSLGLSSRSETQYF
>TRBV12-3/TRBV12-4|TRBJ2-7
CASSLDSGGPYEQYF